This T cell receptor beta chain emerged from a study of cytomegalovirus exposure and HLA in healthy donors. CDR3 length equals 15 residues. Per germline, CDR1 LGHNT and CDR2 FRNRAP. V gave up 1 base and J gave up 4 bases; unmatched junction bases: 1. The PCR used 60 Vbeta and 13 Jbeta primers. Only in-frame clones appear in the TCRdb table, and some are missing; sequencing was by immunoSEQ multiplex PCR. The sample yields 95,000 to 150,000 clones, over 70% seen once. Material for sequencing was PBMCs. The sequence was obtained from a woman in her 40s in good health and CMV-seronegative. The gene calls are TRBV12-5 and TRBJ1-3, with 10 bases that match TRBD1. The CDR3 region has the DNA TGTGCTAGTGGTTTGGCGACAGGGGGCGGAAACACCATATATTTT. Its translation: CASGLATGGGNTIYF.